This T cell receptor beta chain was observed in a study of regulatory T cells in long-lasting Graves disease. Study-level information: Graves' patients, diagnosed recently, had received antithyroid drugs under 3 months.

CDR1 MDHEN and CDR2 SYDVKM come from the germline V gene. The CDR3 totals 15 residues. V was cut by 8 bases and J by 1 base, with 15 bases left in between. As to time point: newly diagnosed GD, antithyroid drugs for less than 3 months. Extracted RNA from PBMCs served as the source of the TCR library. This clonotype was counted at least ten times. The antigen is unknown. Notes on the study in general: TRBV28 was favored in persistent disease, as were TRBJ1-2 and TRBJ2-5.

Construction of the TCR beta libraries employed iRepertoire HTBI primers in conjunction with Arm-PCR of CDR3 regions. TCRdb analysed the multiplex PCR reads with MiXCR anew, one entry per CDR3 protein. The sample includes more than 300,000 distinct CDR3 sequences, around 16% of them seen just once. The sample was also reused in another study, on T cells in Graves' hyperthyroidism and ophthalmopathy. That paper adds: During a first-round RT-PCR of the TCR CDR3, the HTBI primer set was used.

The TCR sequence derives from a woman younger than 35 with Graves disease. The chain recombines TRBV28 with TRBJ1-5, with D perhaps TRBD1 (5 bases). The sequencing used peripheral blood mononuclear cells (PBMCs), collected at new diagnosis, from a patient treated with antithyroid drugs. CDR3 residues: CASAVLWDSNQPQHF. The CDR3 region has the DNA TGTGCCAGCGCTGTTTTATGGGACAGCAATCAGCCCCAGCATTTT.